The present TCR beta chain was sequenced within a study of PD-L1 blockade in urothelial cancer (dated by TCRdb to about 2017). Regarding the study in general: All patients started therapy around 2014 and received atezolizumab 1,200 mg intravenously every 3 weeks. About nine tenths of the roughly 29 patients were identified as males with urothelial cancer of bladder origin, and a prior smoking history was reported by 18 of 29 patients. Patients had an ECOG performance status of 0 or 1 and had received between 0 and 3 prior chemotherapy regimens. Blood samples were analyzed at 3 weeks after treatment start (second dose) and at 6 weeks after treatment start. Blood samples gave median yields of about 140,000 T cells and over 80,000 unique TCRs, along with a median clonality of approximately 0.084. The study, an exploratory multi-omic analysis, examined somatic, immune and clinical correlates of response to PD-L1 blockade with atezolizumab in urothelial cancer. Pretreatment tumor samples, along with matched peripheral blood collected serially before and after atezolizumab treatment, underwent TCR sequencing. Durable clinical benefit meant progression-free survival longer than 6 months, and TCR features were also tested against progression-free and overall survival. In the same patients who had TCR sequencing, pretreatment tumors also underwent whole exome sequencing and RNA sequencing. Durable clinical benefit was achieved by nine patients and was not achieved by 20 patients. Pretreatment blood TCR-seq was available for about 27 patients, at least one posttreatment blood collection was obtained for 25 or so patients, and tumor TCR-seq was available for 25 or so patients.

General conclusions and limits of the study: Because the sample size was small (n ≈ 28) and many of the analyses were exploratory, the results are meant to be hypothesis-generating. A pretreatment peripheral blood TCR clonality below the median was linked to improved progression-free and overall survival. Patients with durable benefit showed greater expansion of tumor-associated TCR clones in peripheral blood 3 weeks after starting treatment (n ≈ 20, p = 0.022).

To estimate absolute template abundance from read counts, synthetic TCR analog templates were spiked into each PCR. TCRbeta CDR3 regions were amplified from genomic DNA with bias-controlled V and J gene primers using the immunoSEQ assay. Sequencing of rearranged TCRbeta segments was performed at approximately 20X coverage. In the authors' own workflow: Sequencing errors were corrected by clustering, and CDR3s were annotated against IMGT so that V, D and J genes could be assigned. Downstream analyses used only productive TCRbeta rearrangements and left out out-of-frame or stop-codon sequences. To compute clonality, Shannon entropy was normalized by the log of the number of unique productive sequences and then subtracted from one. Fisher's exact test with Benjamini-Hochberg correction, at a threshold of adjusted p below 0.01, was used to find clones that differed between time points or between blood and tumor. In TCRdb, the immuneACCESS table is reduced to in-frame sequences with V and J assigned. These tables do not hold every clone; where another copy was compared, an unresolved V gene accounts for under half, and the others remain unexplained. That table is the source of V, J and clone size, and D and trimming were worked out from the DNA. Recorded for this sample are about 23,000 clones; roughly 89% of them occurred a single time. The ten largest clones take up 10% to 12% of the sample.

From a lookup of the germline V gene, CDR1 and CDR2 are SGHRS and YFSETQ. The trim is 1 base for V and 5 bases for J, with a gap of 9 bases between the germline ends. Counted from cysteine to phenylalanine, this CDR3 has 13 amino acids. Just CDR3 DNA is preserved here, 39 bases in frame from base 1. Explained via the paper, the time point label denotes: peripheral blood 6 weeks after treatment start. The cohort included 29 patients with locally advanced or metastatic urothelial carcinoma who were treated at Memorial Sloan Kettering on a trial protocol. Peripheral blood mononuclear cells were collected pretreatment and during treatment, with between 1 and 8 total time points per patient. The Qiagen DNeasy Blood extraction kit was used to purify genomic DNA from total PBMCs and tumor samples. PBMCs were collected pretreatment and during treatment and were isolated and stored as previously described.

Details on this clone: The antigen it recognizes is unknown. The record has no base qualities; no much larger clone is one base away.

Sequencing used PBMCs, obtained around atezolizumab (anti-PD-L1) treatment. The sequence was obtained from a woman aged 55-75 years with urothelial cancer. The receptor chain draws on TRBV5-1 and TRBJ1-1, with the D segment identity uncertain. CDR3 protein: CASSLMEATEAFF. The nucleotides read TGCGCCAGCAGCTTGATGGAGGCAACTGAAGCTTTCTTT.